The 31 T cell receptor beta chains listed next were all sequenced from one sample in a study of OX40 agonist ivuxolimab in advanced cancers. The method was immunoSEQ multiplex PCR; TCRdb's version includes in-frame clones alone and lacks a portion of them. The table includes fewer than 30,000 clones, approximately 80% detected once. This sample comprised CD4+ or CD8+ T cells sorted from blood, obtained in a trial of the OX40 agonist ivuxolimab. These receptors were taken from an adult with an advanced solid tumor such as melanoma, head and neck, liver or kidney cancer.

This rearrangement joins TRBV5-1 to TRBJ2-3, with 11 bases aligning to TRBD2. Per germline, CDR1 SGHRS and CDR2 YFSETQ. The CDR3 runs to 15 residues. V was pared by 9 bases and J by 5 bases, with 11 bases of the junction left unmatched. The CDR3 reads CATSTGTSGLDTQYF. The CDR3 DNA is TGCGCCACTTCGACCGGGACTAGCGGATTAGATACGCAGTATTTT.

V and J are TRBV5-1 and TRBJ2-4; D is perhaps TRBD1 (5 bases). V lost 4 bases and J 0 bases, leaving 17 bases between the germline ends. CDR3 length: 17 amino acids. Germline V gives CDR1 SGHRS, CDR2 YFSETQ. This CDR3 is CASSVPTSGLAKNIQYF. Here the CDR3 DNA reads TGCGCCAGCAGCGTACCAACCTCAGGGTTAGCCAAAAACATTCAGTACTTC.

V usage is TRBV11-3 and J usage is TRBJ2-7; 10 bases match TRBD1. Germline values: CDR1 SGHNT, CDR2 YENEEA. Trimming cost V 5 bases and J 6 bases; bases outside gene matches: 4. This CDR3 region has 13 residues. The CDR3 DNA reads as TGTGCCAGCAGCGGGGACAGGGGTACCGAGCAGTACTTC. The encoded protein is CASSGDRGTEQYF.

This clone appeared a single time. The junction differs from germline at one of its ends, possibly a read error. The rearrangement uses TRBV11-2 and TRBJ2-7; D might be TRBD1 or TRBD2, each matching 5 bases. The CDR3 totals 13 residues. The germline gives CDR1 SGHAT, CDR2 FQNNGV. The CDR3 nucleotides read TGCGCCAGCAGCCAGGGACGGTGGTACGAGCAGTACTTC. Protein product: CASSQGRWYEQYF. Full variable domain (remainder filled in from reference TRBV11-2 and TRBJ2-7): EAGVAQSPRYKIIEKRQSVAFWCNPISGHATLYWYQQILGQGPKLLIQFQNNGVVDDSQLPKDRFSAERLKGVDSTLKIQPAKLEDSAVYLCASSQGRWYEQYFGPGTRLTVT.

The chain joins TRBV27 to TRBJ1-2; the D gene is possibly TRBD1 (5 bases). CDR3 length: 14 residues. In germline, CDR1 is MNHEY, CDR2 SMNVEV (reference sequence). The germline V and J ends were trimmed by 7 bases and 0 bases, with 12 bases remaining between them. CDR3 bases: TGTGCCAGCACCCCCGGGGCGCCTAACTATGGCTACACCTTC. Its translation is CASTPGAPNYGYTF.

V and J are TRBV10-3 and TRBJ1-6; D is undetermined. Per germline, CDR1 ENHRY and CDR2 SYGVKD. The germline V and J ends were trimmed by 2 bases and 8 bases, with 16 bases remaining between them. The CDR3 contains 16 residues. The CDR3 nucleotides are TGTGCCATCAGTGAGAGGACCTACGGGAAGGATTCACCCCTCCACTTT. It codes for CAISERTYGKDSPLHF.

The chain employs TRBV6-5 and TRBJ1-1; D gene unclear. Between the trimmed V and J ends, which lost 2 bases and 1 base, there was a span of 11 bases. This CDR3 comprises 15 residues. Germline CDR1 is MNHEY and CDR2 is SVGAGI. In DNA form, the CDR3 reads TGTGCCAGCAGTTACGGCCCCGGTGGGAACACTGAAGCTTTCTTT. It encodes CASSYGPGGNTEAFF.

The J gene is TRBJ2-1, the V gene TRBV21-1; TRBD1 reflects the table's D call only, with no check against the DNA. TRBV21-1 is designated a pseudogene. The CDR3 is 20 amino acids. CDR3 protein: CASSKVGGRDRPPGYNEQFF. In DNA, the CDR3 is TGTGCCAGCAGCAAAGTAGGGGGCAGGGACCGACCGCCGGGGTACAATGAGCAGTTCTTC.

This chain joins TRBV15 and TRBJ1-6; 7 positions match TRBD1. Germline values: CDR1 LNHNV, CDR2 YYDKDF (reference sequence). The CDR3 contains 15 residues. J gave up 5 bases and V 1 base, and 2 bases lay outside the gene matches. The CDR3 here is CATSRVTGDNSPLHF. DNA of the CDR3: TGTGCCACCAGCAGAGTAACAGGGGATAATTCACCCCTCCACTTT. Full variable domain (missing parts from reference TRBV15 and TRBJ1-6): DAMVIQNPRYQVTQFGKPVTLSCSQTLNHNVMYWYQQKSSQAPKLLFHYYDKDFNNEADTPDNFQSRRPNTSFCFLDIRSPGLGDTAMYLCATSRVTGDNSPLHFGNGTRLTVT.

J is TRBJ2-3 and V is TRBV7-2; no clear D. This CDR3 contains 14 residues. The germline V and J ends were trimmed by 1 base and 8 bases, with 13 bases remaining between them. The germline gives CDR1 SGHTA, CDR2 FQGNSA. In DNA form, the CDR3 reads TGTGCCAGCAGCTTAGTTCTCTTTCTCGGTACGCAGTATTTT. Protein: CASSLVLFLGTQYF.

The gene calls are TRBV5-1 and TRBJ2-7; no clear D. Germline values: CDR1 SGHRS, CDR2 YFSETQ. This CDR3 has 13 residues. The ends were cut back, 2 bases at V and 4 bases at J, with 10 bases in the middle. In nucleotides, the CDR3 is TGCGCCAGCAGCTTTGGACCGCAATACGAGCAGTACTTC. This codes for CASSFGPQYEQYF.

V and J are TRBV4-3 and TRBJ2-7; 9 positions agree with TRBD2. V trimming: 3 bases; J trimming: 2 bases; junction bases outside the gene matches: 5. From germline, CDR1 is LGHNA and CDR2 YSLEER. The CDR3 is 15 residues long. CDR3 nucleotide sequence: TGCGCCAGCAGCCACGGTTCTAGCGGGGCCTACGAGCAGTACTTC. Translated, it gives CASSHGSSGAYEQYF.

The chain has TRBV7-3 and TRBJ2-5; 9 positions agree with TRBD2. The length of the CDR3 is 15 residues. V was pared by 2 bases and J by 0 bases, with 1 base of the junction left unmatched. Germline V lookup: CDR1 SGHTA, CDR2 FQGTGA. As DNA, the CDR3 is TGTGCCAGCAGCTTATCTAGCGGGGACCAAGAGACCCAGTACTTC. Amino acid sequence: CASSLSSGDQETQYF.

In this sample, this clone turned up a few times. The chain combines TRBV7-2 with TRBJ1-1; D gene ambiguous. The V gene lost 4 bases and the J gene lost 1 base, with 4 bases spanning the gap. Germline V lookup: CDR1 SGHTA, CDR2 FQGNSA. This CDR3 is built from 12 residues. The chain's CDR3 is CASSYGNTEAFF. CDR3 DNA: TGTGCCAGCAGCTACGGGAACACTGAAGCTTTCTTT. The full variable domain, rest sourced from reference TRBV7-2 and TRBJ1-1, is GAGVSQSPSNKVTEKGKDVELRCDPISGHTALYWYRQSLGQGLEFLIYFQGNSAPDKSGLPSDRFSAERTGGSVSTLTIQRTQQEDSAVYLCASSYGNTEAFFGQGTRLTVV.

The chain carries TRBV7-9 and TRBJ2-7; 8 nucleotides agree with TRBD2. The V gene's germline CDR1 is SEHNR and CDR2 FQNEAQ (reference sequence). This CDR3 is 13 amino acids long. Trimming cost V 5 bases and J 6 bases; bases outside gene matches: 6. The CDR3 sequence: CASSGPGGIEQYF. The CDR3 nucleotides are TGTGCCAGCAGCGGACCGGGGGGGATCGAGCAGTACTTC.

V and J are TRBV30 and TRBJ1-6; the match to TRBD1 covers 8 bases. Germline trimming cut 0 bases from V and 13 bases from J; bases unmatched to any gene: 5. The germline V gene encodes CDR1 GTSNPN and CDR2 SVGIG (reference sequence). The CDR3 is 13 amino acids. The CDR3 sequence is CAWSVGQGDPLHF. CDR3 nucleotides: TGTGCCTGGAGTGTCGGACAGGGAGATCCCCTCCACTTT.

The chain has TRBV28 and TRBJ1-1; D is unresolved. V was shortened by 6 bases and J by 5 bases, with 7 bases between the two germline ends. The CDR3 is 11 amino acids. Germline V gives CDR1 MDHEN, CDR2 SYDVKM. For the CDR3, the DNA is TGTGCCAGCAGGACGTCAACTGAAGCTTTCTTT. Translated: CASRTSTEAFF. Full variable domain (outside the CDR3, taken from reference TRBV28 and TRBJ1-1): DVKVTQSSRYLVKRTGEKVFLECVQDMDHENMFWYRQDPGLGLRLIYFSYDVKMKEKGDIPEGYSVSREKKERFSLILESASTNQTSMYLCASRTSTEAFFGQGTRLTVV.

This clone was seen a single time. This chain uses TRBV19 with TRBJ1-1; D may be TRBD1 (5 bases). The length of the CDR3 is 15 residues. Trimming took off 4 bases at V and 5 bases at J, with 17 bases between the two ends. CDR1 is LNHDA, CDR2 SQIVND, per germline (reference sequence). CDR3 sequence reads: CASSTRDRILTEAFF. The CDR3 DNA is TGTGCCAGTAGTACCCGGGACCGGATTCTGACTGAAGCTTTCTTT.

The V call is TRBV6-5, the J call TRBJ1-2; 7 positions match TRBD1. The length of the CDR3 is 14 residues. V lost 5 bases to trimming and J lost 2 bases; unmatched junction nucleotides: 5. Germline V gene data show CDR1 as MNHEY and CDR2 as SVGAGI. CDR3 sequence (DNA): TGTGCCAGCAGTGAAATGACAGGGAACTATGGCTACACCTTC. This translates into CASSEMTGNYGYTF.

This clone was found once. The rearrangement joins TRBV2 to TRBJ2-1; TRBD2 matches at 11 bases. V shed 6 bases and J 9 bases; nucleotides not matched to a gene: 10. The CDR3 runs 15 residues. The V gene's germline CDR1 is SNHLY and CDR2 FYNNEI. CDR3 coding DNA: TGTGCCAGCAGCATTCAGAGACTAGCGGGAATTGAGCAGTTCTTC. The encoded protein is CASSIQRLAGIEQFF.

The chain employs TRBV5-6 and TRBJ1-1; D unresolved. This CDR3 comprises 14 residues. The germline CDR1 and CDR2 sequences are SGHDT and YYEEEE. V was trimmed by 3 bases and J by 1 base, leaving 10 bases between them. Here the CDR3 DNA reads TGTGCCAGCAGCTGGGGAGTTGGGAACACTGAAGCTTTCTTT. This sequence encodes CASSWGVGNTEAFF. The whole variable domain, remainder taken from reference TRBV5-6 and TRBJ1-1, is DAGVTQSPTHLIKTRGQQVTLRCSPKSGHDTVSWYQQALGQGPQFIFQYYEEEERQRGNFPDRFSGHQFPNYSSELNVNALLLGDSALYLCASSWGVGNTEAFFGQGTRLTVV.

The CDR3 nucleotides read TGTGCCAGCAGTGGATCTCAAGAGACCCAGTACTTC. Its protein product is CASSGSQETQYF. The chain has TRBV6-5 and TRBJ2-5; D remains unclear. V gave up 5 bases and J gave up 2 bases, with 6 bases separating them. The germline V gene has CDR1 MNHEY and CDR2 SVGAGI. The CDR3 has 12 residues.

The CDR3 region has the DNA TGTGCCAGCAGCCAAGGGTTGGGGGGCTATGGCTACACCTTC. Residues: CASSQGLGGYGYTF. This sequence joins TRBV4-2 and TRBJ1-2; weak D call: TRBD1 (5 bases). The CDR3 totals 14 residues. Per germline, CDR1 LGHNA and CDR2 YNFKEQ. V was cut by 1 base and J by 4 bases, with 10 bases left in between.

The chain links TRBV13 to TRBJ2-3; either TRBD1 or TRBD2 may fit D (7 bases each). Trimming shortened V by 4 bases and J by 6 bases, and 23 bases separated the two germline ends. Germline loops: CDR1 PRHDT, CDR2 FYEKMQ (reference sequence). This CDR3 spans 17 amino acids. CDR3 bases: TGTGCCAGCAGCTCACAACCTGCCTATCAGGGGGGGGATACGCAGTATTTT. The encoded protein is CASSSQPAYQGGDTQYF.

The rearrangement uses TRBV4-3 and TRBJ2-7; TRBD2 aligns across 11 bases. The length of the CDR3 is 16 residues. J lost 3 bases, V lost 0 bases, and 4 bases had no gene match. Germline V gene lookup returns CDR1 LGHNA and CDR2 YSLEER. CDR3 region: CASSQDSGRAGYEQYF. In DNA, the CDR3 is TGCGCCAGCAGCCAAGATAGCGGGAGGGCCGGCTACGAGCAGTACTTC.

In its sample, this clone is medium-sized. The chain carries TRBV25-1 and TRBJ1-4; D unresolved. Per the germline V gene, CDR1 is MGHDK and CDR2 is SYGVNS. V was shortened by 5 bases and J by 5 bases, with 12 bases between the two germline ends. There are 14 residues in the CDR3. The CDR3 is CASSNRAANEKLFF. The CDR3 DNA follows: TGTGCCAGCAGTAACCGGGCCGCAAATGAAAAACTGTTTTTT.

The CDR3 spells CASSPTGAREKLFF. The CDR3, as DNA: TGTGCCAGTAGTCCGACAGGGGCGAGGGAAAAACTGTTTTTT. The chain has TRBV19 and TRBJ1-4; 8 bases align to TRBD1. Germline assignment: CDR1 LNHDA and CDR2 SQIVND (reference sequence). V dropped 5 bases and J dropped 8; count of bases not matched to a gene: 7. The CDR3 length is 14 residues.

This chain links TRBV19 with TRBJ1-5; D may be TRBD1 (5 bases). V lost 3 bases and J lost 7, with 10 bases in between. The germline V gene encodes CDR1 LNHDA and CDR2 SQIVND (reference sequence). The CDR3 is made up of 13 amino acids. For the CDR3, the DNA is TGTGCCAGTAGTATCGGACACTGGCAGCCCCAGCATTTT. This encodes CASSIGHWQPQHF. Full variable domain (missing parts from reference TRBV19 and TRBJ1-5): DGGITQSPKYLFRKEGQNVTLSCEQNLNHDAMYWYRQDPGQGLRLIYYSQIVNDFQKGDIAEGYSVSREKKESFPLTVTSAQKNPTAFYLCASSIGHWQPQHFGDGTRLSIL.

The V call is TRBV4-1, the J call TRBJ2-7; TRBD2 agrees at 10 bases. This CDR3 has 14 residues. V shed 0 bases, J shed 5 bases, and the junction held 1 base outside the gene matches. Germline CDR1 MGHRA, CDR2 YSYEKL. CDR3 region: CASSQEAGGDEQYF. The CDR3 bases are TGCGCCAGCAGCCAAGAAGCGGGAGGGGACGAGCAGTACTTC.

CDR3 sequence (DNA): TGTGCCAGCAGCTTAGACCTCAACACCGGGGAGCTGTTTTTT. It codes for CASSLDLNTGELFF. The J gene is TRBJ2-2, the V gene TRBV11-3; no definite D call. This CDR3 comprises 14 residues. Trimming removed 0 bases at V and 2 bases at J, with 4 bases between. Germline V lookup: CDR1 SGHNT, CDR2 YENEEA.

This clone came up once. J is TRBJ2-1 and V is TRBV7-2, with 7 bases lining up with TRBD2. J lost 5 bases, V lost 5 bases, and 12 bases had no gene match. This CDR3 has 16 residues. Per the germline V gene, CDR1 is SGHTA and CDR2 is FQGNSA. This chain's CDR3 is CASSALLAVVDNEQFF. As DNA, the CDR3 is TGTGCCAGCAGCGCTCTTCTAGCGGTTGTAGACAATGAGCAGTTCTTC.